These 28 T cell receptor beta chains were sequenced from one sample in a study of OX40 agonist ivuxolimab in advanced cancers. Produced via immunoSEQ multiplex PCR; TCRdb's table is partial and in-frame only. The sample lists 55,000 to 70,000 clones; approximately 90% were seen once. The material was CD4+ or CD8+ T cells sorted from blood, obtained in a trial of the OX40 agonist ivuxolimab. These receptors were obtained from an adult with an advanced solid tumor such as melanoma, head and neck, liver or kidney cancer.

The V call is TRBV5-1, the J call TRBJ1-4; unclear D gene. CDR3 length: 14 residues. V was cut by 4 bases and J by 4 bases, with 11 bases left in between. The germline CDR1 and CDR2 sequences are SGHRS and YFSETQ. The chain's CDR3 is CASSLEMNNEKLFF. CDR3 in DNA: TGCGCCAGCAGCCTGGAGATGAATAATGAAAAACTGTTTTTT.

The CDR3 spells CASTPGQGVYYGYTF. CDR3 bases: TGTGCCAGCACCCCTGGGCAGGGGGTTTACTATGGCTACACCTTC. The chain uses TRBV9 and TRBJ1-2; TRBD1 agrees at 7 bases. The CDR3 extends over 15 amino acids. Germline V gene data show CDR1 as SGDLS and CDR2 as YYNGEE. V dropped 6 bases and J dropped 3; count of bases not matched to a gene: 11.

The chain employs TRBV19 and TRBJ1-5; TRBD1 agrees at 8 bases. CDR3 size: 15 residues. Germline CDR1 and CDR2: LNHDA and SQIVND (reference sequence). Trimming removed 6 bases from V and 6 bases from J; junction bases left unmatched: 10. CDR3 coding DNA: TGTGCCAGTAGGAAACAGGGGGAGAGTGTTCAGCCCCAGCATTTT. This translates into CASRKQGESVQPQHF. Full variable domain (outside the CDR3, taken from reference TRBV19 and TRBJ1-5): DGGITQSPKYLFRKEGQNVTLSCEQNLNHDAMYWYRQDPGQGLRLIYYSQIVNDFQKGDIAEGYSVSREKKESFPLTVTSAQKNPTAFYLCASRKQGESVQPQHFGDGTRLSIL.

The chain joins TRBV7-2 to TRBJ1-1; 12 nucleotides align to TRBD1. Unmatched junction bases numbered 4, after V lost 3 bases and J lost 8 bases. The CDR3 length is 14 residues. Germline assignment: CDR1 SGHTA and CDR2 FQGNSA. CDR3 residues: CASSLPGTGGEAFF. In DNA, the CDR3 is TGTGCCAGCAGCTTGCCCGGGACAGGGGGCGAAGCTTTCTTT.

The chain is built from TRBV29-1 and TRBJ2-2; 7 bases match TRBD2. Germline trimming cut 7 bases from V and 4 bases from J; bases unmatched to any gene: 3. CDR1 is SQVTM, CDR2 ANQGSEA, per germline. The CDR3 is 12 residues long. CDR3 sequence: CSGGGGTGELFF. DNA of the CDR3: TGCAGCGGAGGCGGGGGCACCGGGGAGCTGTTTTTT.

The CDR3 loop reads CASSLTGLAKETQYF. The CDR3 nucleotides read TGTGCCAGCAGCTTAACTGGACTAGCGAAAGAGACCCAGTACTTC. This sequence joins TRBV7-9 and TRBJ2-5; TRBD2 aligns across 9 bases. The germline CDR1 and CDR2 sequences are SEHNR and FQNEAQ (reference sequence). Unmatched junction bases numbered 4, after V lost 2 bases and J lost 3 bases. The CDR3 has 15 residues.

The chain uses TRBV19 and TRBJ2-7; a possible D gene is TRBD1 (6 bases). With 3 bases removed from V and 3 bases from J, the gap between germline ends came to 15 bases. CDR3 length: 15 residues. The V gene's germline CDR1 is LNHDA and CDR2 SQIVND (reference sequence). DNA of the CDR3: TGTGCCAGTAGTATCTCCAGGGGTAGAGGCTACGAGCAGTACTTC. Translation: CASSISRGRGYEQYF.

This chain links TRBV6-1 with TRBJ2-7; 8 nucleotides match TRBD1. With 0 bases clipped from V and 3 bases from J, the junction kept 4 bases outside the gene matches. The V gene's germline CDR1 is MNHNS and CDR2 SASEGT. CDR3 size: 15 residues. The CDR3 reads CASSEAETGDYEQYF. The CDR3 bases are TGTGCCAGCAGTGAAGCCGAGACAGGGGACTACGAGCAGTACTTC.

The CDR3 bases are TGTGCCAGCAGCTTAGCGCGTGGGACCGGGGAGCTGTTTTTT. This translates into CASSLARGTGELFF. The chain recombines TRBV7-2 with TRBJ2-2; D is unclear. The length of the CDR3 is 14 residues. V shed 0 bases and J shed 5 bases, with 7 bases lying between them. Germline V lookup: CDR1 SGHTA, CDR2 FQGNSA.

V is TRBV7-8 and J is TRBJ1-1, with D perhaps TRBD1 (6 bases). CDR1 is SGHVS, CDR2 FQNEAQ, per germline. Between the trimmed V and J ends, which lost 0 bases and 0 bases, there was a span of 8 bases. This CDR3 spans 15 amino acids. In nucleotides, the CDR3 is TGTGCCAGCAGCTTAGCGACAGGATTGAACACTGAAGCTTTCTTT. Amino acid sequence: CASSLATGLNTEAFF.

This chain links TRBV11-3 with TRBJ2-1, with D perhaps matching TRBD1 (6 bases). With 3 bases removed from V and 1 base from J, the gap between germline ends came to 10 bases. This CDR3 has 15 amino acids. CDR1 and CDR2 (germline): SGHNT, YENEEA. The CDR3 region is CASSFRDNSYNEQFF. As DNA, the CDR3 is TGTGCCAGCAGCTTCCGGGACAATTCCTACAATGAGCAGTTCTTC. Together with reference TRBV11-3 and TRBJ2-1, the CDR3 gives the full variable domain: EAGVVQSPRYKIIEKKQPVAFWCNPISGHNTLYWYLQNLGQGPELLIRYENEEAVDDSQLPKDRFSAERLKGVDSTLKIQPAELGDSAVYLCASSFRDNSYNEQFFGPGTRLTVL.

V is TRBV27 and J is TRBJ2-2, with TRBD2 matching over 10 bases. Germline loops: CDR1 MNHEY, CDR2 SMNVEV (reference sequence). With 6 bases clipped from V and 1 base from J, the junction kept 5 bases outside the gene matches. CDR3 length: 16 amino acids. The CDR3 loop is CASRPRTSGNTGELFF. The DNA of the CDR3 is TGTGCCAGCAGACCGCGGACTAGCGGGAACACCGGGGAGCTGTTTTTT.

The V and J genes are TRBV5-1 and TRBJ2-3; 12 nucleotides align to TRBD2. Unmatched junction bases numbered 6, after V lost 4 bases and J lost 0 bases. This CDR3 has 17 residues. Germline CDR1 is SGHRS and CDR2 is YFSETQ. CDR3 coding DNA: TGCGCCAGCAGCCCCAGACTAGCGGGGGTTAGCACAGATACGCAGTATTTT. This translates into CASSPRLAGVSTDTQYF.

J is TRBJ1-6 and V is TRBV6-5, with no clear D. V was trimmed by 6 bases and J by 4 bases, leaving 10 bases between them. In germline, CDR1 is MNHEY, CDR2 SVGAGI. The CDR3 has 14 amino acids. The CDR3 sequence: CASREGSYNSPLHF. The CDR3 DNA sequence: TGTGCCAGCAGGGAGGGATCTTATAATTCACCCCTCCACTTT.

This clone was seen more than once but under ten times. The CDR3 sequence: CSVGSARNQPQHF. The CDR3 DNA sequence: TGCAGCGTTGGCAGCGCGCGCAATCAGCCCCAGCATTTT. The chain employs TRBV29-1 and TRBJ1-5, with D hard to call. Germline V CDR1 and CDR2: SQVTM, ANQGSEA. The length of the CDR3 is 13 residues. Trimming shortened V by 4 bases and J by 2 bases, and 9 bases separated the two germline ends.

The genes are TRBV5-1 and TRBJ1-5; the D is unclear. CDR3 length equals 15 residues. The V end lost 0 bases, the J end lost 3 bases, and 10 bases lay between the germline ends. Germline V gene sequence: CDR1 SGHRS, CDR2 YFSETQ. CDR3: CASSLDSNPNQPQHF. The CDR3 bases are TGCGCCAGCAGCTTGGATTCGAATCCCAATCAGCCCCAGCATTTT.

This clone was observed once. This sequence joins TRBV30 and TRBJ1-5; possible D gene TRBD1, 6 bases. Per the germline V gene, CDR1 is GTSNPN and CDR2 is SVGIG (reference sequence). The CDR3 loop spans 13 amino acids. V was trimmed by 0 bases and J by 7 bases, leaving 10 bases between them. This CDR3 is CAWSVRTGQPQHF. The CDR3 DNA follows: TGTGCCTGGAGTGTTCGAACAGGGCAGCCCCAGCATTTT.

This chain joins TRBV5-1 and TRBJ2-2; D is possibly TRBD2 (6 bases). This CDR3 has 15 amino acids. V lost 2 bases and J lost 3, with 11 bases in between. Germline CDR1 SGHRS, CDR2 YFSETQ. CDR3 nucleotide sequence: TGCGCCAGCAGCTTTAGCGGAACCGACACCGGGGAGCTGTTTTTT. Its protein product is CASSFSGTDTGELFF.

The rearrangement links TRBV9 to TRBJ2-4, with TRBD2 matching over 14 bases. The V gene's germline CDR1 is SGDLS and CDR2 YYNGEE. V shed 4 bases, J shed 0 bases, and the junction held 3 bases outside the gene matches. The CDR3 has 17 amino acids. CDR3 bases: TGTGCCAGCAGCCAGGGACTAGCGGGGGCAGCCAAAAACATTCAGTACTTC. Residues: CASSQGLAGAAKNIQYF.

V and J are TRBV4-3 and TRBJ2-3; tentatively, D is TRBD1 (5 bases). This CDR3 comprises 14 residues. Trimming left V 1 base short and J 3 bases short, with 8 bases between. Germline CDR1 is LGHNA and CDR2 is YSLEER. CDR3 sequence: CASSQVPGTDTQYF. CDR3 DNA: TGCGCCAGCAGCCAAGTCCCAGGGACAGATACGCAGTATTTT.

The chain has TRBV6-6 and TRBJ1-2; 8 bases line up with TRBD1. The junction had 12 bases not matched to a gene; V was cut back by 7 bases and J by 5 bases. The CDR3 sequence is 15 residues long. From germline, CDR1 is MNHNY and CDR2 SVGAGI (reference sequence). The CDR3 protein is CASTPAPDRDYGYTF. The DNA for the CDR3 is TGTGCCAGCACGCCCGCCCCGGACAGGGATTATGGCTACACCTTC.

The chain recombines TRBV30 with TRBJ2-1; 7 bases agree with TRBD2. The CDR3 extends over 14 amino acids. The germline V gene has CDR1 GTSNPN and CDR2 SVGIG (reference sequence). J gave up 2 bases and V 4 bases, and 5 bases lay outside the gene matches. As DNA, the CDR3 is TGTGCCTGGACTCGAGCGGGAACCTACAATGAGCAGTTCTTC. Encoded protein: CAWTRAGTYNEQFF.

The CDR3 bases are TGCGCCAGCAGTCCGACTAGCGGGAGCTCGGGGAACACCGGGGAGCTGTTTTTT. This gives the protein CASSPTSGSSGNTGELFF. The chain has TRBV10-2 and TRBJ2-2; 12 bases map to TRBD2. The CDR3 loop spans 18 amino acids. V dropped 5 bases and J dropped 1; count of bases not matched to a gene: 8. In germline, CDR1 is WSHSY, CDR2 SAAADI.

This clone was seen just once. The V and J genes are TRBV19 and TRBJ2-2; a weak D match, TRBD2 (6 bases). CDR1 is LNHDA, CDR2 SQIVND, per germline (reference sequence). The length of the CDR3 is 15 residues. V lost 6 bases, J lost 4 bases, and 15 bases lay in between. CDR3 loop: CASRRLDSRTGELFF. The CDR3 nucleotides read TGTGCCAGTAGACGACTAGACTCCCGCACCGGGGAGCTGTTTTTT.

The genes are TRBV7-8 and TRBJ1-1; tentatively, D is TRBD1 (5 bases). CDR1 is SGHVS and CDR2 is FQNEAQ in the germline V gene. The length of the CDR3 is 14 residues. V was cut by 1 base and J by 4 bases, with 10 bases left in between. The CDR3 spells CASSLVAGLTEAFF. CDR3 DNA: TGTGCCAGCAGCTTAGTGGCAGGGCTCACTGAAGCTTTCTTT.

This clone appeared once. The rearrangement links TRBV7-2 to TRBJ1-1; 8 bases map to TRBD1. CDR1 is SGHTA, CDR2 FQGNSA, per germline. Trimming at V came to 4 bases and at J to 0 bases, leaving 4 bases not matched to a gene. This CDR3 comprises 15 residues. CDR3 sequence: CASSSTGAMNTEAFF. In nucleotides, the CDR3 is TGTGCCAGCAGCTCGACAGGGGCTATGAACACTGAAGCTTTCTTT.

The chain employs TRBV7-7 and TRBJ2-3, with a possible D match to TRBD1 (5 bases). V was shortened by 5 bases and J by 0 bases, with 9 bases between the two germline ends. The germline V gene encodes CDR1 SSHAT and CDR2 FNYEAQ (reference sequence). CDR3 length: 14 amino acids. The CDR3 nucleotides read TGTGCCAGCAGCCCAGGGTCTAGCACAGATACGCAGTATTTT. Translated, it gives CASSPGSSTDTQYF. Full variable domain (rest looked up from reference TRBV7-7 and TRBJ2-3): GAGVSQSPRYKVTKRGQDVTLRCDPISSHATLYWYQQALGQGPEFLTYFNYEAQPDKSGLPSDRFSAERPEGSISTLTIQRTEQRDSAMYRCASSPGSSTDTQYFGPGTRLTVL.

CDR3 nucleotide sequence: TGTGCCAGCAGCTTAGCAGGGTGGGATAAAGATACGCAGTATTTT. Protein sequence: CASSLAGWDKDTQYF. V usage is TRBV5-8 and J usage is TRBJ2-3; tentatively, D is TRBD1 (5 bases). The CDR3 consists of 15 residues. V dropped 2 bases and J dropped 5 bases, with 15 bases sitting between them. CDR1 is SGHTS and CDR2 is YDEGEE in the germline V gene.